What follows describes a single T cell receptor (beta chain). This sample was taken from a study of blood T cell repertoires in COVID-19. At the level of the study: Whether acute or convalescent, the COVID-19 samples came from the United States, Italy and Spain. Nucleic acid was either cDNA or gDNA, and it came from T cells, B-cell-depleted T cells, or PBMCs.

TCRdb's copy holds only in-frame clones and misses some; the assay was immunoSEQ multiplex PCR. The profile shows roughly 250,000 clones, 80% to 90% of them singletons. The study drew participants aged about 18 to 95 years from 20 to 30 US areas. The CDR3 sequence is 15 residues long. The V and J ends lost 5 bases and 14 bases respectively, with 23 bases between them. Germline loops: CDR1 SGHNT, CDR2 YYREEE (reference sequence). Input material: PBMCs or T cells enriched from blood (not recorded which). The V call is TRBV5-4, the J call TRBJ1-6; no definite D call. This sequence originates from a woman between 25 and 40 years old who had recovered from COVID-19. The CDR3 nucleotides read TGTGCCAGCAGGGGAGCCGGGGAAAAAGGAGCGGCCCTCCACTTT. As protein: CASRGAGEKGAALHF. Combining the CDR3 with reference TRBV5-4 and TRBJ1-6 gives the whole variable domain ETGVTQSPTHLIKTRGQQVTLRCSSQSGHNTVSWYQQALGQGPQFIFQYYREEENGRGNFPPRFSGLQFPNYSSELNVNALELDDSALYLCASRGAGEKGAALHFGNGTRLTVT.